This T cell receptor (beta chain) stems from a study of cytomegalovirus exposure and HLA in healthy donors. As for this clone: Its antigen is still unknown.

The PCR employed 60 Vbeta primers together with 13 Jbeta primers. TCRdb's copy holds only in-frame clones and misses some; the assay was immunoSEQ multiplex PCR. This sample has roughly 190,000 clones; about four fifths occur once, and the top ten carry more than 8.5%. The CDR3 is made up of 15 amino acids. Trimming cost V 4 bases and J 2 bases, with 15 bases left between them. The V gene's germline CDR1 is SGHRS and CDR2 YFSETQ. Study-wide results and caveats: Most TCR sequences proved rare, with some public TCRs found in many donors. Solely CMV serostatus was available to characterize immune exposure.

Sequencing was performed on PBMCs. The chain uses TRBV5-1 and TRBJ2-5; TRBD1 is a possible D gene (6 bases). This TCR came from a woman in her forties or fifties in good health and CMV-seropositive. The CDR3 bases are TGCGCCAGCAGCCAAATGCTGGGGGCTCAAGAGACCCAGTACTTC. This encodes CASSQMLGAQETQYF. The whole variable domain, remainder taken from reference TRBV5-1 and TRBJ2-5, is KAGVTQTPRYLIKTRGQQVTLSCSPISGHRSVSWYQQTPGQGLQFLFEYFSETQRNKGNFPGRFSGRQFSNSRSEMNVSTLELGDSALYLCASSQMLGAQETQYFGPGTRLLVL.